The 28 T cell receptor beta chains reported below all come from one sample, sequenced in a study of blood T cell repertoires in COVID-19. The method was immunoSEQ multiplex PCR; TCRdb's version includes in-frame clones alone and lacks a portion of them. The sample holds 200,000 or so clones; about four fifths are singletons and the top ten take over 6.5%. The sequenced material came from PBMCs or T cells enriched from blood (not recorded which). Receptor source: a middle-aged man who had recovered from COVID-19.

This chain joins TRBV28 and TRBJ1-6, with a weak D call TRBD1 (6 bases). The V end lost 2 bases, the J end lost 10 bases, and 9 bases lay between the germline ends. Germline lookup yields CDR1 MDHEN and CDR2 SYDVKM. This CDR3 has 13 residues. CDR3 nucleotides: TGTGCCAGCAGTTTAGTCAGGGGCTCACCCCTCCACTTT. As protein: CASSLVRGSPLHF.

In its sample, this clone was seen once. This chain joins TRBV2 and TRBJ1-1, with 9 bases matching TRBD1. J was trimmed by 3 bases and V by 6 bases; bases with no gene match: 5. This CDR3 spans 14 amino acids. Germline V lookup: CDR1 SNHLY, CDR2 FYNNEI. CDR3 sequence (DNA): TGTGCCAGCAGGAGGGACAGGGCTTACACTGAAGCTTTCTTT. As protein: CASRRDRAYTEAFF.

This clone was counted a few times. This rearrangement joins TRBV5-5 to TRBJ1-1, with 10 positions matching TRBD1. Germline trimming cut 5 bases from V and 3 bases from J; bases unmatched to any gene: 10. Looked up from germline, CDR1 is SGHKS and CDR2 is YYEKEE (reference sequence). The length of the CDR3 is 16 residues. The CDR3 sequence: CASSLPRGTGDTEAFF. The CDR3 DNA reads as TGTGCCAGCAGTCTGCCCCGGGGGACAGGGGACACTGAAGCTTTCTTT.

The rearrangement uses TRBV6-5 and TRBJ1-5; a weak D match, TRBD1 (5 bases). This CDR3 has 15 residues. V lost 7 bases to trimming and J lost 1 base, with 14 bases between them. Germline values: CDR1 MNHEY, CDR2 SVGAGI. DNA for the CDR3: TGTGCCAGCAATGTCCTCAGGGAAAGCAATCAGCCCCAGCATTTT. Residues: CASNVLRESNQPQHF.

V and J are TRBV7-2 and TRBJ2-1; D is uncertain. The CDR3 contains 15 residues. CDR1 and CDR2 from the germline V gene are SGHTA and FQGNSA. Trimming stripped 1 base from V and 1 base from J, with 8 bases between. This chain's CDR3 is CASSLVERSYNEQFF. CDR3 bases: TGTGCCAGCAGCTTAGTAGAAAGATCCTACAATGAGCAGTTCTTC.

This clone was observed a handful of times. The rearrangement uses TRBV6-5 and TRBJ2-5, with 15 nucleotides matching TRBD2. The CDR3 is made up of 16 amino acids. The V and J ends lost 0 bases and 4 bases, in that order; junction bases with no gene match: 0. From germline, CDR1 is MNHEY and CDR2 SVGAGI. DNA for the CDR3: TGTGCCAGCAGTTACTCGGGACTAGCGGGGGGAGAGACCCAGTACTTC. It specifies CASSYSGLAGGETQYF.

The chain is built from TRBV5-4 and TRBJ2-5, with 9 bases that match TRBD1. The CDR3 contains 14 residues. V lost 6 bases to trimming and J lost 5 bases; unmatched junction nucleotides: 8. CDR1 is SGHNT and CDR2 is YYREEE in the germline V gene (reference sequence). The CDR3 loop reads CASTRTGDGETQYF. The DNA of the CDR3 is TGTGCCAGCACCAGGACAGGGGACGGTGAGACCCAGTACTTC.

The chain joins TRBV20-1 to TRBJ1-2; TRBD1 aligns across 7 bases. CDR1 is DFQATT, CDR2 SNEGSKA, per germline (reference sequence). The trim removed 3 bases at V and 7 bases at J, leaving 11 bases unmatched. This CDR3 contains 14 residues. The CDR3 region has the DNA TGCAGTGCTAGTGAGGGGGCCCAGGGTTTTGGCTACACCTTC. Its protein product is CSASEGAQGFGYTF.

The chain joins TRBV24-1 to TRBJ1-5; 11 bases fit TRBD1. The CDR3 extends over 14 amino acids. Germline CDR1 is KGHDR and CDR2 is SFDVKD. V lost 3 bases and J lost 13; bases outside the gene matches: 7. This CDR3 is CATSDRLGTGGQHF. As DNA, the CDR3 is TGTGCCACCAGTGATCGATTAGGGACAGGGGGACAGCATTTT.

This chain joins TRBV29-1 and TRBJ1-1; D uncertain. Germline CDR1 SQVTM, CDR2 ANQGSEA. CDR3 length: 10 residues. The V gene lost 3 bases and the J gene lost 4 bases, with 3 bases spanning the gap. CDR3 amino acids: CSVDGTEAFF. The CDR3 region has the DNA TGCAGCGTTGACGGCACTGAAGCTTTCTTT.

This chain links TRBV27 with TRBJ1-1; TRBD1 is a possible D gene (5 bases). Germline loops: CDR1 MNHEY, CDR2 SMNVEV (reference sequence). V was cut by 6 bases and J by 5 bases, with 19 bases left in between. CDR3 size: 15 residues. The CDR3 loop reads CASSGGGVPATEAFF. The CDR3 DNA reads as TGTGCCAGCAGCGGCGGGGGGGTACCTGCGACTGAAGCTTTCTTT.

This chain uses TRBV3-1 (or the pseudogene TRBV3-2) with TRBJ2-7, with 7 bases identical to TRBD1. The length of the CDR3 is 14 residues. CDR1 is LGHDT and CDR2 is YNNKEL in the germline V gene (reference sequence). J gave up 2 bases and V 2 bases, and 3 bases lay outside the gene matches. CDR3 residues: CASSQLGQPYEQYF. CDR3 in DNA: TGTGCCAGCAGCCAACTGGGACAGCCCTACGAGCAGTACTTC.

This clone was seen a single time. This sequence joins TRBV30 and TRBJ2-3; weak D call: TRBD1 (6 bases). The V end lost 8 bases, the J end lost 0 bases, and 18 bases lay between the germline ends. The CDR3 has 15 amino acids. Germline V lookup: CDR1 GTSNPN, CDR2 SVGIG (reference sequence). This chain's CDR3 is CAGAPGQLSTDTQYF. The CDR3 nucleotides read TGTGCCGGAGCCCCCGGACAGCTTAGCACAGATACGCAGTATTTT.

V is TRBV3-1 (or the pseudogene TRBV3-2) and J is TRBJ1-3, with TRBD1 identical over 7 bases. Losses at the gene ends were 1 base for V and 2 bases for J; bases not matched to a gene: 2. Per germline, CDR1 LGHDT and CDR2 YNNKEL (reference sequence). The length of the CDR3 is 15 residues. The CDR3 loop is CASSQGGTAGNTIYF. CDR3 in DNA: TGTGCCAGCAGCCAAGGAGGGACAGCTGGAAACACCATATATTTT.

The chain couples TRBV5-6 to TRBJ1-2, with D possibly matching TRBD1 (6 bases). Trimming cost V 0 bases and J 4 bases, with 13 bases left between them. Germline V gives CDR1 SGHDT, CDR2 YYEEEE. This CDR3 is 15 amino acids long. The CDR3 nucleotides are TGTGCCAGCAGCTTGGGGGGGCAGCCATCCTATGGCTACACCTTC. The encoded protein is CASSLGGQPSYGYTF.

The gene calls are TRBV19 and TRBJ1-1, with D possibly being TRBD1 (5 bases). There are 14 residues in the CDR3. Germline values: CDR1 LNHDA, CDR2 SQIVND (reference sequence). Between the trimmed V and J ends, which lost 6 bases and 1 base, there was a span of 12 bases. The DNA of the CDR3 is TGTGCCAGTAGGACCACAGGCCCGAACACTGAAGCTTTCTTT. It translates to CASRTTGPNTEAFF.

The J gene is TRBJ1-1, the V gene TRBV6-6; D is unresolved. The CDR3 contains 13 residues. V gave up 2 bases and J gave up 3 bases, with 7 bases separating them. Germline CDR1 reads MNHNY; CDR2 reads SVGAGI (reference sequence). As DNA, the CDR3 is TGTGCCAGCAGTTACGTCACACACACTGAAGCTTTCTTT. This sequence encodes CASSYVTHTEAFF.

The rearrangement joins TRBV5-1 to TRBJ1-1, with 12 bases identical to TRBD1. This CDR3 is 13 amino acids long. Germline trimming cut 6 bases from V and 6 bases from J; bases unmatched to any gene: 3. Germline V gene lookup returns CDR1 SGHRS and CDR2 YFSETQ. CDR3 nucleotide sequence: TGCGCCAGCAAAGGGGACAGGGGGCCTGAAGCTTTCTTT. Translating gives CASKGDRGPEAFF.

As for this clone: The CDR3 end shows no conserved phenylalanine or tryptophan, and so a read error is likely. No DNA is shown, since the ends of the CDR3 on it are uncertain; the CDR3 is the one TCRdb lists. V and J are TRBV10-1 and TRBJ1-4; the listed D gene, TRBD1, was not tested against the DNA. Germline CDR1 and CDR2: WNHNN and SYGVQD (reference sequence). The CDR3 has 9 residues if both end residues are counted. CDR3 amino acids: CASNRQGRG.

The chain couples TRBV5-4 to TRBJ1-1; D is ambiguous. Per germline, CDR1 SGHNT and CDR2 YYREEE (reference sequence). The CDR3 covers 15 residues. The ends were cut back, 4 bases at V and 1 base at J, with 14 bases in the middle. The CDR3 nucleotides are TGTGCCAGCAGCCCCCGATTCAGCGGGAACACTGAAGCTTTCTTT. This translates into CASSPRFSGNTEAFF.

This sequence joins TRBV19 and TRBJ1-5; the D gene is possibly TRBD1 (6 bases). This CDR3 is 13 amino acids long. The germline V gene encodes CDR1 LNHDA and CDR2 SQIVND (reference sequence). The CDR3 DNA is TGTGCTGCGGGGGGCACTGGCAATCAGCCCCAGCATTTT. Its protein product is CAAGGTGNQPQHF.

The V call is TRBV3-1 (or the pseudogene TRBV3-2), the J call TRBJ1-2; the match to TRBD1 covers 8 bases. CDR1 is LGHDT, CDR2 YNNKEL, per germline (reference sequence). V was pared by 10 bases and J by 5 bases, with 15 bases of the junction left unmatched. This CDR3 region has 15 residues. As DNA, the CDR3 is TGTGCCACGGCCAACAGGGGGGAAGGCTTGTATGGCTACACCTTC. Encoded protein: CATANRGEGLYGYTF.

The chain combines TRBV29-1 with TRBJ2-3; D gene unclear. The ends were cut back, 4 bases at V and 5 bases at J, with 16 bases in the middle. This CDR3 contains 14 residues. The germline V gene encodes CDR1 SQVTM and CDR2 ANQGSEA. The CDR3 DNA reads as TGCAGCGTTGTTTTCTCCCCTTCTGTAGATACGCAGTATTTT. This sequence encodes CSVVFSPSVDTQYF.

The V call is TRBV6-1, the J call TRBJ1-2, with D perhaps TRBD1 (6 bases). This CDR3 has 14 residues. Germline V gene lookup returns CDR1 MNHNS and CDR2 SASEGT. V was pared by 1 base and J by 8 bases, with 14 bases between. CDR3 sequence (DNA): TGTGCCAGCAGTGAAGGGGGGCATGAGGTCGGCTACACCTTC. It encodes CASSEGGHEVGYTF.

The rearrangement uses TRBV18 and TRBJ2-5; TRBD2 matches 9 bases. With V trimmed by 4 bases and J by 0 bases, 6 bases remained unmatched. Germline V gene lookup returns CDR1 KGHSH and CDR2 LQKENI. The CDR3 contains 16 residues. The CDR3 DNA sequence: TGTGCCAGCTCACTAGCGGGGGCGACGTACCAAGAGACCCAGTACTTC. This sequence encodes CASSLAGATYQETQYF.

V and J are TRBV15 and TRBJ2-1, with 10 bases aligning to TRBD2. The junction had 9 bases not matched to a gene; V was cut back by 0 bases and J by 7 bases. This CDR3 is 17 amino acids long. Germline assignment: CDR1 LNHNV and CDR2 YYDKDF (reference sequence). The CDR3, as DNA: TGTGCCACCAGCAGAGAGGGGGGGACTAGCGTAGGGAATGAGCAGTTCTTC. Protein product: CATSREGGTSVGNEQFF.

The sample holds a few counts of this clone. V and J are TRBV28 and TRBJ2-7, with D tentatively TRBD1 (7 bases). V was cut by 6 bases and J by 3 bases, with 24 bases left in between. The germline gives CDR1 MDHEN, CDR2 SYDVKM. The CDR3 spans 17 residues. CDR3 nucleotides: TGTGCCAGCAGGCCCACCGCGGAGGGGGCCTGGGGCTACGAGCAGTACTTC. Translation gives CASRPTAEGAWGYEQYF.

The V gene is TRBV18, the J gene TRBJ1-2, with unresolved D. Per the germline V gene, CDR1 is KGHSH and CDR2 is LQKENI. CDR3 length: 15 amino acids. V was trimmed by 2 bases and J by 3 bases, leaving 13 bases between them. This chain's CDR3 is CASSPGPSDDYGYTF. DNA of the CDR3: TGTGCCAGCTCACCAGGTCCTAGTGACGACTATGGCTACACCTTC.